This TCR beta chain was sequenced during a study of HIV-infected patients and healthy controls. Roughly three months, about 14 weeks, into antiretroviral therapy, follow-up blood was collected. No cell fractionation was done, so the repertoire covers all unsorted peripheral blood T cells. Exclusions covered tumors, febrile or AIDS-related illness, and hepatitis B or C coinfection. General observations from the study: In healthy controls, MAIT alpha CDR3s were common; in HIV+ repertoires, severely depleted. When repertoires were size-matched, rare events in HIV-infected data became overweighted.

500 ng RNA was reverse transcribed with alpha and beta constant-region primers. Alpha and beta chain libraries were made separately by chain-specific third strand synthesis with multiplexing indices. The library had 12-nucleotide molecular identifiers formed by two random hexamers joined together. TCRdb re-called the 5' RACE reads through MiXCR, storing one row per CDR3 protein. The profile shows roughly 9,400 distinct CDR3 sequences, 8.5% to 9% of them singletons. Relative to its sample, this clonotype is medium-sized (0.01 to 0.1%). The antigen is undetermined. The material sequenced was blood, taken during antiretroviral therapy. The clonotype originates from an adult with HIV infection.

The CDR3 loop reads CASSDGVSNTEAFF. CDR3 nucleotide sequence: TGTGCCAGCAGTGATGGAGTGTCGAACACTGAAGCTTTCTTT. The rearrangement joins TRBV2 to TRBJ1-1, with unresolved D. Germline values: CDR1 SNHLY, CDR2 FYNNEI. The CDR3 has 14 residues. The germline V and J ends were trimmed by 3 bases and 1 base, with 9 bases remaining between them. The full variable domain, completed using reference TRBV2 and TRBJ1-1, is EPEVTQTPSHQVTQMGQEVILRCVPISNHLYFYWYRQILGQKVEFLVSFYNNEISEKSEIFDDQFSVERPDGSNFTLKIRSTKLEDSAMYFCASSDGVSNTEAFFGQGTRLTVV.